This T cell receptor (beta chain) originates from a study of response to subunit inactivated influenza vaccine. V was clipped by 7 bases and J by 2 bases; unmatched bases: 10. Germline CDR1 KGHDR, CDR2 SFDVKD. This CDR3 spans 16 amino acids. TCRdb reprocessed the RT-PCR reads with MiXCR, giving one entry per CDR3 protein. The profile shows around 790,000 distinct CDR3 sequences, about 20% of them singletons. The rearrangement uses TRBV24-1 and TRBJ2-1; 7 nucleotides align to TRBD1. The input for sequencing was PBMCs from blood, taken 5 days after vaccination. This TCR derives from a man in his fifties who received an inactivated influenza vaccine. Here the CDR3 reads CATSSTGTDPYNEQFF. CDR3 DNA sequence: TGTGCCACCAGCTCCACCGGGACAGATCCCTACAATGAGCAGTTCTTC.